This T cell receptor beta chain originates from a study of blood T cell repertoires in COVID-19 (dated by TCRdb to about 2020). Regarding the study in general: Samples from collaborators originated in the United States, Italy and Spain and spanned both the acute and convalescent phases of COVID-19. Where HLA class I and class II types were available, the types were taken from metadata supplied by the sample provider, not from assay-based typing. The prospective study material was composed of cDNA or gDNA derived from T cells, B-cell-depleted T cells, or PBMCs. The repertoires were made available in a free public database intended to serve as a resource for research on the immune response to SARS-CoV-2. Sample metadata almost always included a de-identified subject ID, COVID-19 status, age in years and sex. The samples were drawn from two sources: the first 160 participants of the ongoing ImmuneRACE study, and over 1,000 subjects contributed by 6 global collaborators. Subjects who had been exposed to COVID-19, were actively infected with it, or had recovered from it provided the deeply sampled blood TCRbeta repertoires that made up the dataset.

In Seattle, one collaborating source enrolled patients while the infection was active and tracked those patients longitudinally over the course of disease. Whole blood was collected in K2EDTA tubes by collaborating institutions according to the institutions' own protocols. For TCRbeta analysis, collaborators shipped samples in one of three forms: frozen whole blood, isolated PBMCs, or DNA extracted from either of those sample types. As regards this clone: Its target antigen remains unknown. Per-base qualities were not stored, and no clone one base away is much larger.

Study-wide findings and limitations: The quantity of clinical and demographic metadata differed by source and by participant and was supplied without curation.

The junction carries 8 bases between V and J, which are trimmed by 5 bases and 0 bases respectively. The CDR3 measures 15 amino acids from cysteine to phenylalanine. Only CDR3 DNA remains: 45 bases, in frame from the first base. CDR1 and CDR2, looked up from the germline V gene (reference sequence), are SEHNR and FQNEAQ. TCRbeta CDR3 regions were amplified from genomic DNA using the immunoSEQ Assay, a bias-controlled multiplex PCR. Per the source publication's procedure: Within the assay, amplification of reference gene primers was used to estimate how many nucleated cells each sample contained. To quantify the absolute abundance of each unique TCRbeta CDR3 rearrangement, sequence reads were collapsed and filtered. For each sample, productive Simpson clonality was calculated as the square root of Simpson's diversity index over productive rearrangements. Entries here come from immuneACCESS through TCRdb and include only in-frame sequences with V and J called. Some clones fail to appear in such tables; in the studies checked, an unresolved V gene covers under half of the shortfall, and the cause of the remainder is unknown. Clone size and V and J calls were adopted from that table, with D and trimming inferred from the DNA. For this sample there are fewer than 65,000 clones; roughly 84% appear just once. About 10% of the sample is in the top ten clones.

Recombination joined TRBV7-9 with TRBJ2-6; the D gene cannot be named for sure. The receptor comes from a man aged 25-45 years with COVID-19, enrolled during active disease. Specimen: peripheral blood. The DNA sequence follows: TGTGCCAGCAGCGCGCCGGGCTCTGGGGCCAACGTCCTGACTTTC. The resulting protein is CASSAPGSGANVLTF.